This is a list of T cell receptor beta chains from one sample in a study of T cell responses to AZD1222 COVID-19 vaccine. Profiling relied on immunoSEQ multiplex PCR, and the TCRdb table lists in-frame clones only, not all of them. The repertoire includes about 110,000 clones, approximately 90% of them detected once, and roughly 5.2% sits in the top ten. The starting material was peripheral blood, obtained on day 0 of AZD1222 vaccination. Receptors were obtained from an adult in good health. Both conserved end residues are part of each CDR3. A D gene is named only where the DNA matches it firmly. The size entry is marked missing in some rows and otherwise reads once, few, many or a size class.

size	V	D	J	CDR3	DNA
.	TRBV9	.	TRBJ2-5	CASSSQTGVQETQYF	TGTGCCAGCAGCTCCCAGACCGGGGTGCAAGAGACCCAGTACTTC
.	TRBV28	.	TRBJ2-7	CASSYQDSYEQYF	TGTGCCAGCAGTTACCAGGACAGCTACGAGCAGTACTTC
.	TRBV4-1	TRBD2	TRBJ2-1	CASSQEGRGVDEQFF	TGCGCCAGCAGCCAAGAAGGTCGGGGGGTGGATGAGCAGTTCTTC
.	TRBV5-6	.	TRBJ1-3	CASSLPGRTERSGNTIYF	TGTGCCAGCAGCTTACCGGGACGGACAGAGCGCTCTGGAAACACCATATATTTT
.	TRBV7-9	TRBD1	TRBJ2-2	CASSWDRGPGELFF	TGTGCCAGCAGCTGGGACAGGGGGCCCGGGGAGCTGTTTTTT
.	TRBV7-6	.	TRBJ2-7	CASSPRGLSYEQYF	TGTGCCAGCAGCCCCCGCGGGCTATCCTACGAGCAGTACTTC
.	TRBV10-2	TRBD2	TRBJ2-1	CASRPSGIYNEQFF	TGCGCCAGCAGACCAAGCGGGATCTACAATGAGCAGTTCTTC
once	TRBV18	.	TRBJ2-3	CASSPPTNTDTQYF	TGTGCCAGCTCACCCCCCACGAACACAGATACGCAGTATTTT
few	TRBV2	.	TRBJ1-4	CASSEGGTNEKLFF	TGTGCCAGCAGTGAAGGGGGGACTAATGAAAAACTGTTTTTT
.	TRBV5-1	TRBD1	TRBJ1-5	CASSLDRGTQPQHF	TGCGCCAGCAGCTTGGACAGGGGCACTCAGCCCCAGCATTTT
.	TRBV3-1/TRBV3-2	.	TRBJ1-6	CASSQGSPSPLHF	TGTGCCAGCAGCCAAGGATCCCCTTCACCCCTCCACTTT
.	TRBV6-6	.	TRBJ2-3	CASSSTRGTDTQYF	TGTGCCAGCAGCTCGACACGAGGCACAGATACGCAGTATTTT
few	TRBV5-1	.	TRBJ2-3	CASSSDRLTDTQYF	TGCGCCAGCAGCAGCGATCGACTCACAGATACGCAGTATTTT
.	TRBV28	.	TRBJ1-2	CAISTFGRISGGYTF	TGTGCCATCTCTACTTTTGGCCGTATTTCTGGGGGCTACACCTTC
.	TRBV9	.	TRBJ1-2	CASSRQSVNYGYTF	TGTGCCAGCAGCCGACAGTCCGTTAACTATGGCTACACCTTC
few	TRBV5-3	.	TRBJ1-5	CARSLVRSPSLCNQPQHF	TGTGCCAGAAGCTTGGTACGGTCGCCGTCCCTTTGCAATCAGCCCCAGCATTTT
.	TRBV19	TRBD1	TRBJ1-2	CASTPTGDYGYTF	TGTGCCAGTACCCCGACAGGGGACTATGGCTACACCTTC
few	TRBV28	.	TRBJ1-5	CASSELGGGSWPQHF	TGTGCCAGCAGCGAACTCGGCGGGGGTTCTTGGCCCCAGCATTTT
.	TRBV11-2	.	TRBJ2-7	CASSFSGGRNEQYF	TGTGCCAGCAGCTTCTCCGGGGGAAGAAACGAGCAGTACTTC
once	TRBV5-1	TRBD2	TRBJ2-3	CASSLRGGDTDTQYF	TGCGCCAGCAGCTTACGGGGAGGGGACACAGATACGCAGTATTTT
.	TRBV7-2	.	TRBJ2-2	CASSSRLTGELFF	TGTGCCAGCAGCTCCCGGCTAACCGGGGAGCTGTTTTTT
.	TRBV5-1	.	TRBJ2-2	CASSLEWGAGELFF	TGCGCCAGCAGCTTGGAATGGGGGGCTGGGGAGCTGTTTTTT